A selection of T cell receptor beta chains follows, all from one sample in a study of cytomegalovirus exposure and HLA in healthy donors. Produced via immunoSEQ multiplex PCR; TCRdb's table is partial and in-frame only. The data hold about 170,000 clones, with 79% observed a single time. The sequencing input was PBMCs. These receptors came from a woman between 50 and 59 years old in good health and CMV-seronegative. The CDR3 runs from the conserved cysteine through the conserved F or W. Fields, in order: J gene, V gene, D gene, clone size, CDR3 protein, CDR3 DNA. The D gene is left open where the match is weak. Rows may omit the clone size; those that give it use once, few, many or a size class.

J: TRBJ1-1
V: TRBV28
D: TRBD1
size: .
CDR3: CASTLLQGAGDTEAFF
DNA: TGTGCCAGCACCCTACTACAGGGGGCGGGGGACACTGAAGCTTTCTTT

J: TRBJ2-4
V: TRBV28
D: TRBD1
size: .
CDR3: CASSDSRGHLAKNIQYF
DNA: TGTGCCAGCAGCGACTCCAGGGGGCACTTAGCCAAAAACATTCAGTACTTC

J: TRBJ1-1
V: TRBV28
D: .
size: .
CDR3: CASDRGRGEAFF
DNA: TGTGCCAGCGATAGGGGCAGGGGTGAAGCTTTCTTT

J: TRBJ2-3
V: TRBV7-3
D: TRBD2
size: .
CDR3: CASSPGLAADTQYF
DNA: TGTGCCAGCAGCCCGGGACTAGCCGCAGATACGCAGTATTTT

J: TRBJ1-5
V: TRBV6-5
D: .
size: .
CDR3: CASSGAGDQPQHF
DNA: TGTGCCAGCAGTGGGGCAGGGGACCAGCCCCAGCATTTT

J: TRBJ2-7
V: TRBV4-3
D: .
size: once
CDR3: CASSSTPGGPTEQYF
DNA: TGCGCCAGCAGCTCAACCCCGGGTGGCCCCACCGAGCAGTACTTC

J: TRBJ1-4
V: TRBV28
D: TRBD1
size: .
CDR3: CASSRDRGLTNEKLFF
DNA: TGTGCCAGCAGTCGGGACAGGGGGCTCACTAATGAAAAACTGTTTTTT

J: TRBJ2-7
V: TRBV28
D: TRBD1
size: .
CDR3: CASSLYRGPYEQYF
DNA: TGTGCCAGCAGTTTATACAGGGGACCCTACGAGCAGTACTTC

J: TRBJ2-2
V: TRBV6-1
D: TRBD1
size: .
CDR3: CASSAPRDRGRNGELFF
DNA: TGTGCCAGCAGTGCCCCCCGGGACAGGGGGCGAAACGGGGAGCTGTTTTTT

J: TRBJ2-7
V: TRBV5-1
D: TRBD2
size: .
CDR3: CASSKMTSGRAHEQYF
DNA: TGCGCCAGCAGCAAGATGACTAGCGGGAGGGCCCACGAGCAGTACTTC

J: TRBJ1-1
V: TRBV28
D: .
size: .
CDR3: CASSPNRGTEAFF
DNA: TGTGCCAGCAGCCCCAATCGGGGCACTGAAGCTTTCTTT

J: TRBJ2-1
V: TRBV25-1
D: TRBD2
size: .
CDR3: CASSDLSGSGEEQFF
DNA: TGTGCCAGCAGTGATCTTAGCGGGAGCGGAGAAGAGCAGTTCTTC

J: TRBJ2-2
V: TRBV6-5
D: .
size: .
CDR3: CASSYRGISGTGELFF
DNA: TGTGCCAGCAGTTACCGGGGGATATCGGGGACCGGGGAGCTGTTTTTT